The 11 T cell receptor beta chains presented below share a single source sample, sequenced in a study of blood T cell repertoires in COVID-19. Sequenced by immunoSEQ multiplex PCR; TCRdb stores in-frame clones only, minus some. The sample carries 380,000 or so clones, approximately 90% recorded once. Sequenced: PBMCs or T cells enriched from blood (not recorded which). These receptors were obtained from a young woman with acute COVID-19.

The CDR3 region is CASSPGQGSGNTIYF. CDR3 coding DNA: TGTGCCAGCAGCCCGGGACAGGGCTCTGGAAACACCATATATTTT. The rearrangement joins TRBV5-8 to TRBJ1-3, with TRBD1 matching 9 bases. V lost 4 bases and J lost 0; bases outside the gene matches: 2. There are 15 residues in the CDR3. Germline CDR1 reads SGHTS; CDR2 reads YDEGEE.

This rearrangement joins TRBV7-6 to TRBJ1-5; TRBD1 aligns across 7 bases. This CDR3 comprises 15 residues. Germline lookup yields CDR1 SGHVS and CDR2 FNYEAQ. V was pared by 4 bases and J by 3 bases, with 6 bases of the junction left unmatched. The CDR3 DNA sequence: TGTGCCAGCAGCTCGGGGACAGAGCCCAATCAGCCCCAGCATTTT. Amino acids: CASSSGTEPNQPQHF.

This clone appeared once. The rearrangement links TRBV10-3 to TRBJ1-4; TRBD1 might be the D (6 bases). CDR1 and CDR2 (germline): ENHRY, SYGVKD. V was pared by 6 bases and J by 0 bases, with 14 bases between. The CDR3 is made up of 16 amino acids. The CDR3 sequence is CAISQGQTATNEKLFF. As DNA, the CDR3 is TGTGCCATCAGCCAAGGACAGACCGCAACTAATGAAAAACTGTTTTTT.

V and J are TRBV19 and TRBJ1-1; D uncertain. The CDR3 totals 13 residues. Trimming removed 3 bases at V and 7 bases at J, with 12 bases between. Germline CDR1 reads LNHDA; CDR2 reads SQIVND (reference sequence). The chain's CDR3 is CASSIWSSGEAFF. As DNA, the CDR3 is TGTGCCAGTAGTATCTGGTCGTCAGGTGAAGCTTTCTTT.

V is TRBV10-2 and J is TRBJ1-1, with D unclear. The V and J ends lost 2 bases and 5 bases respectively, with 6 bases between them. Germline V gene data show CDR1 as WSHSY and CDR2 as SAAADI. The CDR3 loop spans 12 amino acids. DNA of the CDR3: TGCGCCAGCAGTGAGGGGAGGACTGAAGCTTTCTTT. Protein: CASSEGRTEAFF.

Note on this clone: This sample includes further DNA sequences coding for the same CDR3. The rearrangement links TRBV5-1 to TRBJ1-2; TRBD1 aligns across 7 bases. The junction had 4 bases not matched to a gene; V was cut back by 2 bases and J by 0 bases. The CDR3 is 15 amino acids. The germline V gene has CDR1 SGHRS and CDR2 YFSETQ. The CDR3 region is CASSLGGTANYGYTF. The CDR3 region has the DNA TGCGCCAGCAGCTTAGGGGGGACAGCTAACTATGGCTACACCTTC.

The chain uses TRBV6-5 and TRBJ2-1; D may be TRBD2 (7 bases). Germline assignment: CDR1 MNHEY and CDR2 SVGAGI. The V end lost 2 bases, the J end lost 7 bases, and 15 bases lay between the germline ends. CDR3 size: 15 residues. DNA of the CDR3: TGTGCCAGCAGTTACCCCCGGGGGGCTACGAATGAGCAGTTCTTC. The encoded protein is CASSYPRGATNEQFF.

This rearrangement joins TRBV12-3 or TRBV12-4 to TRBJ2-3; no reliable D call. V lost 4 bases and J 14 bases, leaving 10 bases between the germline ends. The CDR3 extends over 10 amino acids. DNA of the CDR3: TGTGCCAGCAGTTCATCGACACTGTATTTT. Translating gives CASSSSTLYF.

V is TRBV5-1 and J is TRBJ1-4, with unresolved D. V was pared by 0 bases and J by 0 bases, with 6 bases between. This CDR3 is built from 15 residues. Germline V gives CDR1 SGHRS, CDR2 YFSETQ. Here the CDR3 DNA reads TGCGCCAGCAGCTTGGGTCCCTCAACTAATGAAAAACTGTTTTTT. It encodes CASSLGPSTNEKLFF.

V usage is TRBV3-1 (or the pseudogene TRBV3-2) and J usage is TRBJ1-1; TRBD1 is a possible D gene (6 bases). Germline V lookup: CDR1 LGHDT, CDR2 YNNKEL (reference sequence). Trimming took off 3 bases at V and 2 bases at J, with 19 bases between the two ends. This CDR3 region has 17 residues. The chain's CDR3 is CASSHIQGGRGNTEAFF. The DNA of the CDR3 is TGTGCCAGCAGCCACATACAGGGAGGGAGGGGAAACACTGAAGCTTTCTTT.

The CDR3 DNA reads as TGTGCCAGCTCTACCCAGGGTTTGGCTTTCTTT. This sequence encodes CASSTQGLAFF. The chain employs TRBV18 and TRBJ1-1; a weak D match, TRBD1 (5 bases). The CDR3 has 11 residues. Germline V gene sequence: CDR1 KGHSH, CDR2 LQKENI. Trimming removed 6 bases from V and 11 bases from J, with 13 bases in between. Using reference TRBV18 and TRBJ1-1 for the parts outside the CDR3, the full variable domain is NAGVMQNPRHLVRRRGQEARLRCSPMKGHSHVYWYRQLPEEGLKFMVYLQKENIIDESGMPKERFSAEFPKEGPSILRIQQVVRGDSAAYFCASSTQGLAFFGQGTRLTVV.